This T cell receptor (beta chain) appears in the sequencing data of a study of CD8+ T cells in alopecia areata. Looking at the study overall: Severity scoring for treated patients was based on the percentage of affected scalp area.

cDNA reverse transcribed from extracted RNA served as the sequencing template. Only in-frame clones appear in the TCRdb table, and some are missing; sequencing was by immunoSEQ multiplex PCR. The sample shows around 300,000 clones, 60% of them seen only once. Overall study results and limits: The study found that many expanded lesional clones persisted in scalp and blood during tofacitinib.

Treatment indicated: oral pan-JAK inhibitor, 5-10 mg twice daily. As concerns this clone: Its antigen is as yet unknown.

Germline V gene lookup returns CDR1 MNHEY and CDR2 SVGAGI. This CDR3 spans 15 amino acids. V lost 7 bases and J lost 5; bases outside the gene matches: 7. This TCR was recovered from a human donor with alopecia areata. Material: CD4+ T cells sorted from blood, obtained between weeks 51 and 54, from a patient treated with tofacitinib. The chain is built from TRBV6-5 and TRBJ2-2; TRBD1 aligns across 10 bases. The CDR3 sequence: CASIGRDRGTGELFF. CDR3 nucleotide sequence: TGTGCCAGCATCGGAAGGGACAGGGGAACCGGGGAGCTGTTTTTT.